The next 31 T cell receptor beta chains were all read from a single sample in a study of siplizumab effects on memory and regulatory T cells. Using immunoSEQ multiplex PCR, the repertoire was profiled, and TCRdb retains in-frame clones only, with some absent. The sample comprises more than 95,000 clones, around 93% of which are singletons, and about 0.32% rests with the top ten. The sequencing sample was made of CD4+ T cells sorted from blood. These receptors were taken from a human donor in good health.

A few counts support this clone. CDR3 DNA sequence: TGTGCCAGCAAGCACAGCTACACTGAAGCTTTCTTT. Its translation: CASKHSYTEAFF. This sequence joins TRBV28 and TRBJ1-1; unclear D gene. V dropped 7 bases and J dropped 3 bases, with 9 bases sitting between them. Germline CDR1 MDHEN, CDR2 SYDVKM. CDR3 length: 12 residues.

J is TRBJ1-1 and V is TRBV6-6, with unresolved D. This CDR3 is built from 15 residues. CDR1 and CDR2 (germline): MNHNY, SVGAGI (reference sequence). V was clipped by 5 bases and J by 3 bases, with 16 bases between them. The CDR3 DNA reads TGTGCCAGCAGTGACTTGGACCGCTTTTACACTGAAGCTTTCTTT. Protein: CASSDLDRFYTEAFF.

The rearrangement links TRBV6-5 to TRBJ2-1; D is unresolved. Germline V gene data show CDR1 as MNHEY and CDR2 as SVGAGI. Between the trimmed V and J ends, which lost 4 bases and 9 bases, there was a span of 19 bases. The length of the CDR3 is 15 residues. The CDR3 DNA reads TGTGCCAGCAGTTTACTCATGGTCTCCTTGAGTGAGCAGTTCTTC. It translates to CASSLLMVSLSEQFF.

The gene calls are TRBV4-3 and TRBJ2-3; 9 nucleotides match TRBD1. Per the germline V gene, CDR1 is LGHNA and CDR2 is YSLEER. The CDR3 covers 19 residues. V dropped 0 bases and J dropped 4; count of bases not matched to a gene: 14. CDR3 sequence: CASSQEYPTLGQGPDTQYF. The CDR3 nucleotides are TGCGCCAGCAGCCAAGAATACCCGACCCTCGGACAGGGGCCAGATACGCAGTATTTT.

V usage is TRBV5-1 and J usage is TRBJ2-5; TRBD2 is a possible D gene (5 bases). Trimming left V 4 bases short and J 3 bases short, with 10 bases between. CDR1 SGHRS and CDR2 YFSETQ come from the germline V gene. The CDR3 length is 13 residues. The CDR3 spells CASSPIGKETQYF. CDR3 in DNA: TGCGCCAGCAGCCCGATCGGGAAAGAGACCCAGTACTTC.

The chain uses TRBV30 and TRBJ1-5, with D perhaps TRBD1 (5 bases). Germline V lookup: CDR1 GTSNPN, CDR2 SVGIG (reference sequence). Trimming stripped 2 bases from V and 0 bases from J, with 11 bases between. CDR3 length equals 15 residues. CDR3 DNA: TGTGCCTGGAGTACTGGGGACTATAGCAATCAGCCCCAGCATTTT. This translates into CAWSTGDYSNQPQHF.

The genes are TRBV28 and TRBJ1-5, with a tentative D call TRBD1 (6 bases). Germline assignment: CDR1 MDHEN and CDR2 SYDVKM. V lost 5 bases and J 7 bases, leaving 12 bases between the germline ends. The CDR3 length is 13 residues. In nucleotides, the CDR3 is TGTGCCAGCAGTACTCAGGGGTACCAGCCCCAGCATTTT. Residues: CASSTQGYQPQHF. Variable domain in full (rest from reference TRBV28 and TRBJ1-5): DVKVTQSSRYLVKRTGEKVFLECVQDMDHENMFWYRQDPGLGLRLIYFSYDVKMKEKGDIPEGYSVSREKKERFSLILESASTNQTSMYLCASSTQGYQPQHFGDGTRLSIL.

J is TRBJ1-1 and V is TRBV6-1; no definite D call. The V end lost 3 bases, the J end lost 2 bases, and 7 bases lay between the germline ends. This CDR3 has 13 amino acids. Germline CDR1 reads MNHNS; CDR2 reads SASEGT. The CDR3 sequence is CASSDLGNTEAFF. DNA of the CDR3: TGTGCCAGCAGTGACCTAGGTAACACTGAAGCTTTCTTT.

This clone has only one observation. The chain links TRBV7-2 to TRBJ1-1, with D unresolved. CDR1 is SGHTA and CDR2 is FQGNSA in the germline V gene. Trimming pared 4 bases from V and 0 bases from J, leaving 12 bases between. CDR3 length: 15 residues. CDR3 nucleotides: TGTGCCAGCAGCTCTGCGGGAACTATGAACACTGAAGCTTTCTTT. It yields the protein CASSSAGTMNTEAFF.

The chain carries TRBV5-1 and TRBJ1-1; no firm D call. The CDR3 has 14 residues. Trimming took 0 bases from V and 5 from J, leaving 11 bases between them. CDR1 SGHRS and CDR2 YFSETQ come from the germline V gene. The CDR3, as DNA: TGCGCCAGCAGCTTGGAGGGATCCGGGACTGAAGCTTTCTTT. Its translation is CASSLEGSGTEAFF.

V gene TRBV11-3 combines with J gene TRBJ2-7; no clear D. Between the trimmed V and J ends, which lost 5 bases and 3 bases, there was a span of 8 bases. The CDR3 runs 12 residues. In germline, CDR1 is SGHNT, CDR2 YENEEA. Here the CDR3 reads CASSHDGYEQYF. The DNA for the CDR3 is TGTGCCAGCAGCCACGACGGCTACGAGCAGTACTTC.

The chain joins TRBV30 to TRBJ2-1; D gene uncertain. The CDR3 totals 14 residues. Germline V gene lookup returns CDR1 GTSNPN and CDR2 SVGIG (reference sequence). The V and J ends lost 2 bases and 8 bases respectively, with 16 bases between them. The CDR3 protein is CAWSLGESFHEQFF. The CDR3 DNA reads as TGTGCCTGGAGTCTGGGCGAGTCGTTCCATGAGCAGTTCTTC.

This rearrangement joins TRBV6-6 to TRBJ1-2, with a possible D match to TRBD1 (5 bases). V was trimmed by 5 bases and J by 5 bases, leaving 18 bases between them. Germline V gives CDR1 MNHNY, CDR2 SVGAGI (reference sequence). CDR3 length equals 15 residues. CDR3 sequence (DNA): TGTGCCAGCAGTCCCTTTACAGGAGCCTCTTATGGCTACACCTTC. The encoded protein is CASSPFTGASYGYTF.

This clone appeared a single time. This rearrangement joins TRBV9 to TRBJ2-5; 7 bases agree with TRBD2. CDR3 length: 16 amino acids. J lost 2 bases, V lost 3 bases, and 10 bases had no gene match. CDR1 and CDR2 from the germline V gene are SGDLS and YYNGEE. Here the CDR3 reads CASSAQTLADQETQYF. CDR3 nucleotides: TGTGCCAGCAGCGCCCAGACTCTAGCGGATCAAGAGACCCAGTACTTC.

DNA for the CDR3: TGTGCCAGCAGCCGAATGACGGACGAGCAGTACTTC. This encodes CASSRMTDEQYF. The J gene is TRBJ2-7, the V gene TRBV7-9; D remains ambiguous. CDR1 is SEHNR, CDR2 FQNEAQ, per germline (reference sequence). V was clipped by 5 bases and J by 5 bases, with 10 bases between them. This CDR3 contains 12 residues.

The rearrangement links TRBV9 to TRBJ2-3; 13 bases match TRBD2. This CDR3 is built from 14 residues. V lost 4 bases to trimming and J lost 12 bases; unmatched junction nucleotides: 8. CDR1 and CDR2 (germline): SGDLS, YYNGEE. The CDR3 bases are TGTGCCAGCAGCCCCAAGGGACTAGCGGGGAGCCAGTATTTT. Encoded protein: CASSPKGLAGSQYF.

This rearrangement joins TRBV6-1 to TRBJ1-2; D perhaps matches TRBD1 (6 bases). Trimming pared 6 bases from V and 0 bases from J, leaving 14 bases between. CDR3 size: 15 residues. CDR1 and CDR2 from the germline V gene are MNHNS and SASEGT. CDR3 nucleotide sequence: TGTGCCAGCAGGAACAGGGCCCTAGCTAACTATGGCTACACCTTC. It codes for CASRNRALANYGYTF.

This chain joins TRBV11-3 and TRBJ2-3, with 9 bases that match TRBD1. Germline values: CDR1 SGHNT, CDR2 YENEEA. The CDR3 loop spans 11 amino acids. Trimming took 5 bases from V and 11 from J; bases not matched to a gene: 2. CDR3 DNA sequence: TGTGCCAGCAGCCTGGGACAGGGGCAGTATTTT. It specifies CASSLGQGQYF.

This chain uses TRBV5-1 with TRBJ2-5; 7 nucleotides match TRBD1. The CDR3 length is 14 residues. The germline V gene has CDR1 SGHRS and CDR2 YFSETQ. V shed 4 bases and J 7 bases; nucleotides not matched to a gene: 10. In DNA, the CDR3 is TGCGCCAGCAGCCGGACAGGCTTTGAGGGGACCCAGTACTTC. Its translation is CASSRTGFEGTQYF.

The chain joins TRBV6-5 to TRBJ1-3; no clear D. This CDR3 contains 14 residues. From germline, CDR1 is MNHEY and CDR2 SVGAGI. The germline V and J ends were trimmed by 4 bases and 10 bases, with 17 bases remaining between them. CDR3 region: CASSSRTAFSTIYF. As DNA, the CDR3 is TGTGCCAGCAGTTCTCGGACCGCTTTTTCGACCATATATTTT.

The chain links TRBV5-1 to TRBJ1-6; D may be TRBD1 (5 bases). V was trimmed by 0 bases and J by 1 base, leaving 11 bases between them. CDR1 is SGHRS, CDR2 YFSETQ, per germline. The length of the CDR3 is 17 residues. The CDR3 DNA follows: TGCGCCAGCAGCTTGGTCGGAGGGGAATCCTATAATTCACCCCTCCACTTT. Its translation: CASSLVGGESYNSPLHF.

The chain is built from TRBV11-1 and TRBJ2-1; D unresolved. The CDR3 runs to 13 residues. CDR1 is SGHAT, CDR2 FQDESV, per germline (reference sequence). V was clipped by 3 bases and J by 6 bases, with 9 bases between them. The CDR3 is CASSFVARNEQFF. CDR3 DNA: TGTGCCAGCAGCTTCGTAGCTCGCAATGAGCAGTTCTTC. Full variable domain (missing parts from reference TRBV11-1 and TRBJ2-1): EAEVAQSPRYKITEKSQAVAFWCDPISGHATLYWYRQILGQGPELLVQFQDESVVDDSQLPKDRFSAERLKGVDSTLKIQPAELGDSAMYLCASSFVARNEQFFGPGTRLTVL.

The CDR3, as DNA: TGTGCCAGCAGCTCAGGGGGAAGGGCAGATACGCAGTATTTT. Amino acids: CASSSGGRADTQYF. The chain joins TRBV7-9 to TRBJ2-3; 7 bases fit TRBD1. Losses at the gene ends were 4 bases for V and 4 bases for J; bases not matched to a gene: 5. The CDR3 extends over 14 amino acids. Germline-derived CDR1 and CDR2 are SEHNR and FQNEAQ (reference sequence).

This sequence joins TRBV11-2 and TRBJ2-7; D perhaps matches TRBD2 (6 bases). V gave up 5 bases and J gave up 2 bases, with 13 bases separating them. Germline V gene data show CDR1 as SGHAT and CDR2 as FQNNGV. This CDR3 is 14 amino acids long. The CDR3 DNA follows: TGTGCCAGCAGCCGGGTGGGAGGAACCTACGAGCAGTACTTC. Translation gives CASSRVGGTYEQYF.

The rearrangement uses TRBV15 and TRBJ2-2; D uncertain. Germline V gene sequence: CDR1 LNHNV, CDR2 YYDKDF (reference sequence). The CDR3 runs 13 residues. V was clipped by 0 bases and J by 6 bases, with 5 bases between them. CDR3 loop: CATSRDVPGELFF. CDR3 in DNA: TGTGCCACCAGCAGAGATGTACCCGGGGAGCTGTTTTTT.

The chain is built from TRBV18 and TRBJ2-5; TRBD1 is a possible D gene (6 bases). CDR1 and CDR2 from the germline V gene are KGHSH and LQKENI. This CDR3 region has 16 residues. V dropped 1 base and J dropped 5 bases, with 17 bases sitting between them. Here the CDR3 reads CASSPRASSGEETQYF. DNA of the CDR3: TGTGCCAGCTCACCACGGGCTAGCTCAGGGGAGGAGACCCAGTACTTC.

The chain combines TRBV4-2 with TRBJ2-7; 8 nucleotides align to TRBD1. This CDR3 has 17 amino acids. Germline CDR1 is LGHNA and CDR2 is YNFKEQ. Trimming took 5 bases from V and 0 from J; bases not matched to a gene: 12. CDR3 sequence (DNA): TGTGCCAGCAGCGGACAGGGAAAGGGACGTACCTCCTACGAGCAGTACTTC. It specifies CASSGQGKGRTSYEQYF.

V is TRBV10-3 and J is TRBJ2-7; 8 bases are shared with TRBD1. The CDR3 sequence is 17 residues long. Trimming cost V 6 bases and J 0 bases; bases outside gene matches: 13. CDR1 is ENHRY and CDR2 is SYGVKD in the germline V gene. The CDR3 region has the DNA TGTGCCATCAGCTACAGGGCCGGGACAGGAAACTCCTACGAGCAGTACTTC. It translates to CAISYRAGTGNSYEQYF.

This chain joins TRBV2 and TRBJ2-2, with D unresolved. V gave up 6 bases and J gave up 6 bases, with 11 bases separating them. CDR1 and CDR2 (germline): SNHLY, FYNNEI. The CDR3 consists of 13 residues. The CDR3 loop is CASSRPAPGELFF. As DNA, the CDR3 is TGTGCCAGCAGCAGACCAGCCCCCGGGGAGCTGTTTTTT.

The gene calls are TRBV6-6 and TRBJ1-6; unclear D gene. The germline CDR1 and CDR2 sequences are MNHNY and SVGAGI (reference sequence). The CDR3 extends over 14 amino acids. Trimming pared 0 bases from V and 7 bases from J, leaving 7 bases between. The DNA of the CDR3 is TGTGCCAGCAGTTACTCTATCATCAATTCACCCCTCCACTTT. Amino acids: CASSYSIINSPLHF.

The rearrangement joins TRBV5-1 to TRBJ2-7; D unresolved. The CDR3 has 11 residues. Trimming took 2 bases from V and 4 from J, leaving 4 bases between them. The V gene's germline CDR1 is SGHRS and CDR2 YFSETQ. CDR3 nucleotides: TGCGCCAGCAGCTTCAGGTACGAGCAGTACTTC. Translation: CASSFRYEQYF. Based on the CDR3 plus reference TRBV5-1 and TRBJ2-7, the full variable domain is KAGVTQTPRYLIKTRGQQVTLSCSPISGHRSVSWYQQTPGQGLQFLFEYFSETQRNKGNFPGRFSGRQFSNSRSEMNVSTLELGDSALYLCASSFRYEQYFGPGTRLTVT.